The 30 T cell receptor beta chains reported below all come from one sample, sequenced in a study of T-cell reconstitution after alpha-beta-depleted transplantation in children. Unique molecular identifiers were incorporated into the prepared TCRbeta library. TCRdb used MiXCR to reprocess the PCR reads, holding one entry per CDR3 protein. This sample yields tens of thousands of distinct CDR3 sequences, of which approximately 9.2% are seen a single time; 27% belongs to the top ten. Sample: PBMCs, mostly from graft donor cells, taken 60 days after TCRalphabeta/CD19-depleted stem cell transplant. The source is a male patient aged 2 to 10 who had a stem cell transplant for chronic granulomatous disease, so the T cells may come from the graft donor.

This clonotype was recorded at least ten times. This chain joins TRBV12-3 or TRBV12-4 and TRBJ2-7, with 8 bases identical to TRBD2. This CDR3 region has 18 residues. V gave up 3 bases and J gave up 7 bases; unmatched junction bases: 20. CDR3 nucleotide sequence: TGTGCCAGCAGTTTCGGCCCAAGTCGGGGCGGGAGGTCGTGGGAGCAGTACTTC. It codes for CASSFGPSRGGRSWEQYF.

The table lists this clonotype with many counts. The rearrangement joins TRBV20-1 to TRBJ2-2; a possible D gene is TRBD2 (5 bases). V was shortened by 3 bases and J by 4 bases, with 21 bases between the two germline ends. The CDR3 is made up of 17 amino acids. Per germline, CDR1 DFQATT and CDR2 SNEGSKA (reference sequence). The CDR3 region has the DNA TGCAGTGCTAGGCCCCGAGTCCGAGCGGCAGGCACCGGGGAGCTGTTTTTT. Amino acid sequence: CSARPRVRAAGTGELFF.

This clonotype was counted many times. One junction end does not reproduce the germline sequence, and a read error may be involved. The gene calls are TRBV20-1 and TRBJ2-7; D is uncertain. The CDR3 consists of 10 residues. Germline V gene data show CDR1 as DFQATT and CDR2 as SNEGSKA (reference sequence). The CDR3 protein is CSARTVRAVF. Written as DNA, the CDR3 is TGCAGTGCTAGAACTGTCCGGGCAGTCTTC.

This clonotype was observed at least ten times. The chain links TRBV6-5 to TRBJ1-2; no firm D call. This CDR3 spans 17 amino acids. The V end was cut by 2 bases, the J end by 1 base, with 17 bases between. From germline, CDR1 is MNHEY and CDR2 SVGAGI. CDR3 region: CASSYRSGRTLNYGYTF. CDR3 bases: TGTGCCAGCAGTTACCGATCTGGCAGGACCCTTAACTATGGCTACACCTTC.

This clonotype has at least ten counts. V usage is TRBV29-1 and J usage is TRBJ2-1; D tentatively reads TRBD1 or TRBD2 (6 bases each). Germline V lookup: CDR1 SQVTM, CDR2 ANQGSEA. V lost 1 base and J 0 bases, leaving 16 bases between the germline ends. The CDR3 has 17 residues. The CDR3 region has the DNA TGCAGCGTTGAAGCATCGTGGGGGGCTAGCTCCTACAATGAGCAGTTCTTC. It codes for CSVEASWGASSYNEQFF.

This clonotype has ten or more counts. The rearrangement links TRBV18 to TRBJ1-1; tentatively, D is TRBD1 (6 bases). The V gene's germline CDR1 is KGHSH and CDR2 LQKENI. V lost 3 bases and J lost 2, with 16 bases in between. This CDR3 spans 16 amino acids. The CDR3 DNA follows: TGTGCCAGCTCACCTCCCGACAGGAACTTCAACACTGAAGCTTTCTTT. This translates into CASSPPDRNFNTEAFF.

This clonotype was seen ten or more times. J is TRBJ1-2 and V is TRBV27, with D unresolved. The CDR3 consists of 13 residues. Germline CDR1 reads MNHEY; CDR2 reads SMNVEV (reference sequence). V was trimmed by 4 bases and J by 0 bases, leaving 6 bases between them. CDR3 protein: CASSWAANYGYTF. The CDR3 nucleotides are TGTGCCAGCAGTTGGGCTGCTAACTATGGCTACACCTTC.

In this sample, this clonotype turned up many times. The CDR3 nucleotides read TGCAGCGTTGCGGGGGTCAAAAACATTCAGTACTTC. It is translated as CSVAGVKNIQYF. V gene TRBV29-1 combines with J gene TRBJ2-4; D is perhaps TRBD2 (6 bases). Germline loops: CDR1 SQVTM, CDR2 ANQGSEA. This CDR3 comprises 12 residues. Trimming cost V 4 bases and J 3 bases, with 7 bases left between them.

This clonotype was counted many times. J is TRBJ1-3 and V is TRBV6-5; TRBD1 matches at 7 bases. The CDR3 covers 16 residues. Germline trimming cut 0 bases from V and 0 bases from J; bases unmatched to any gene: 2. The germline gives CDR1 MNHEY, CDR2 SVGAGI. The CDR3 DNA sequence: TGTGCCAGCAGTTACTCGGGACAGAACTCTGGAAACACCATATATTTT. Translated: CASSYSGQNSGNTIYF.

The sample holds many counts of this clonotype. The chain combines TRBV20-1 with TRBJ2-1, with a weak D call TRBD2 (6 bases). Trimming pared 2 bases from V and 4 bases from J, leaving 18 bases between. CDR1 is DFQATT, CDR2 SNEGSKA, per germline (reference sequence). The CDR3 consists of 16 residues. Here the CDR3 reads CSARSSGLLTYNEQFF. In DNA form, the CDR3 reads TGCAGTGCTAGAAGCTCCGGACTACTGACTTACAATGAGCAGTTCTTC.

This clonotype was detected many times. The chain links TRBV27 to TRBJ2-4; TRBD2 is a possible D gene (5 bases). Germline CDR1 and CDR2: MNHEY and SMNVEV (reference sequence). This CDR3 has 16 residues. V lost 5 bases, J lost 0 bases, and 14 bases lay in between. Here the CDR3 DNA reads TGTGCCAGCAGTCCGGCGGGCGTACTAGCCAAAAACATTCAGTACTTC. It codes for CASSPAGVLAKNIQYF.

This clonotype was observed many times. The chain joins TRBV5-6 to TRBJ1-2; 8 nucleotides align to TRBD1. CDR3 length: 15 amino acids. With V trimmed by 4 bases and J by 4 bases, 9 bases remained unmatched. Germline values: CDR1 SGHDT, CDR2 YYEEEE. The CDR3 DNA follows: TGTGCCAGCAGCAGCGCCGGGACAGGCCCCTATGGCTACACCTTC. Its protein product is CASSSAGTGPYGYTF.

This clonotype was seen ten or more times. The V and J genes are TRBV5-1 and TRBJ1-6; TRBD1 matches 10 bases. V shed 4 bases and J 6 bases; nucleotides not matched to a gene: 4. Germline V gene lookup returns CDR1 SGHRS and CDR2 YFSETQ. This CDR3 region has 15 residues. The CDR3 sequence is CASSDRDRGNSPLHF. In nucleotides, the CDR3 is TGCGCCAGCAGCGACCGGGACAGGGGTAATTCACCCCTCCACTTT.

The table lists this clonotype with a few counts. The chain couples TRBV20-1 to TRBJ2-5; 8 bases line up with TRBD1. Germline V gene sequence: CDR1 DFQATT, CDR2 SNEGSKA (reference sequence). Germline trimming cut 3 bases from V and 2 bases from J; bases unmatched to any gene: 5. This CDR3 is 14 amino acids long. The CDR3 bases are TGCAGTGCTAGTGGAACAGGGGGTCAAGAGACCCAGTACTTC. It yields the protein CSASGTGGQETQYF.

The sample holds many counts of this clonotype. The genes are TRBV30 and TRBJ2-1; 9 nucleotides line up with TRBD1. V was pared by 2 bases and J by 10 bases, with 9 bases of the junction left unmatched. CDR3 length equals 14 residues. Germline lookup yields CDR1 GTSNPN and CDR2 SVGIG (reference sequence). CDR3 nucleotide sequence: TGTGCCTGGAGTTTGACAGGGGGAACAGGAGAGCAGTTCTTC. The encoded protein is CAWSLTGGTGEQFF.

This clonotype came up many times. V gene TRBV12-3 or TRBV12-4 combines with J gene TRBJ1-4; TRBD1 agrees at 8 bases. The CDR3 sequence is 16 residues long. J gave up 2 bases and V 6 bases, and 8 bases lay outside the gene matches. The CDR3 nucleotides read TGTGCCAGCAGCCTGGACAGGGCTGGGACTAATGAAAAACTGTTTTTT. Encoded protein: CASSLDRAGTNEKLFF.

This clonotype showed up many times. This chain connects TRBV10-3 to TRBJ2-1; D is perhaps TRBD2 (5 bases). Per germline, CDR1 ENHRY and CDR2 SYGVKD. V was clipped by 8 bases and J by 7 bases, with 12 bases between them. This CDR3 region has 12 residues. CDR3 region: CAIGNTRNEQFF. CDR3 nucleotide sequence: TGTGCCATCGGAAATACTAGAAATGAGCAGTTCTTC.

There are many counts of this clonotype. CDR3 DNA: TGTGCCTGGAGTGTAGGGGGATCCCAGTACTTC. The encoded protein is CAWSVGGSQYF. V gene TRBV30 combines with J gene TRBJ2-5, with D possibly being TRBD1 (6 bases). Trimming took 0 bases from V and 9 from J, leaving 8 bases between them. The CDR3 is 11 amino acids. Germline V lookup: CDR1 GTSNPN, CDR2 SVGIG (reference sequence).

This chain uses TRBV6-5 with TRBJ2-7, with 8 bases fitting TRBD2. CDR3 length: 15 residues. V was pared by 2 bases and J by 4 bases, with 7 bases of the junction left unmatched. Germline V gives CDR1 MNHEY, CDR2 SVGAGI. The CDR3 spells CASSYEASGLYEQYF. DNA for the CDR3: TGTGCCAGCAGTTACGAGGCTAGCGGGTTATACGAGCAGTACTTC.

This clonotype was observed a few times. The rearrangement uses TRBV27 and TRBJ1-5, with 11 bases aligning to TRBD1. There are 15 residues in the CDR3. Unmatched junction bases numbered 7, after V lost 5 bases and J lost 7 bases. Germline CDR1 and CDR2: MNHEY and SMNVEV (reference sequence). CDR3 loop: CASSPGTGGGQPQHF. The CDR3 nucleotides read TGTGCCAGCAGTCCCGGGACAGGGGGAGGACAGCCCCAGCATTTT.

This clonotype has more than one count but fewer than ten. The J gene is TRBJ2-7, the V gene TRBV6-5; weak D call: TRBD2 (5 bases). V lost 2 bases and J 2 bases, leaving 19 bases between the germline ends. Germline V gene sequence: CDR1 MNHEY, CDR2 SVGAGI. There are 17 residues in the CDR3. This chain's CDR3 is CASSYRGSGPKPYEQYF. In DNA, the CDR3 is TGTGCCAGCAGTTACCGGGGATCCGGGCCAAAACCCTACGAGCAGTACTTC.

This clonotype appeared many times. V gene TRBV12-3 or TRBV12-4 combines with J gene TRBJ1-3; no clear D gene. V shed 6 bases and J shed 4 bases, with 16 bases lying between them. The CDR3 extends over 15 amino acids. The CDR3 bases are TGTGCCAGCAGGTCGGGCCCCTCGGGGGGAAACACCATATATTTT. Its protein is CASRSGPSGGNTIYF.

The chain recombines TRBV2 with TRBJ1-2; D may be TRBD1 (5 bases). The CDR3 contains 13 residues. V was pared by 7 bases and J by 8 bases, with 17 bases between. Germline lookup yields CDR1 SNHLY and CDR2 FYNNEI. The CDR3 here is CASKEARGFGYTF. The CDR3 DNA reads TGTGCCAGCAAGGAGGCGAGGGGCTTCGGCTACACCTTC. The full variable domain, its missing parts supplied by reference TRBV2 and TRBJ1-2, is EPEVTQTPSHQVTQMGQEVILRCVPISNHLYFYWYRQILGQKVEFLVSFYNNEISEKSEIFDDQFSVERPDGSNFTLKIRSTKLEDSAMYFCASKEARGFGYTFGSGTRLTVV.

This clonotype was detected ten times or more. The chain employs TRBV12-3 or TRBV12-4 and TRBJ2-7; D might be TRBD1 (5 bases). V was cut by 3 bases and J by 1 base, with 10 bases left in between. This CDR3 has 14 residues. CDR3 nucleotide sequence: TGTGCCAGCAGTTTTCGACAGTTATCCTACGAGCAGTACTTC. This encodes CASSFRQLSYEQYF.

This clonotype was detected many times. This sequence joins TRBV12-3 or TRBV12-4 and TRBJ2-7, with 10 bases matching TRBD2. The CDR3 runs to 17 residues. V shed 2 bases, J shed 2 bases, and the junction held 9 bases outside the gene matches. This CDR3 is CASSLLARTSGTYEQYF. Here the CDR3 DNA reads TGTGCCAGCAGTTTATTGGCCCGGACTAGCGGCACCTACGAGCAGTACTTC.

The chain has TRBV4-2 and TRBJ2-1; 7 nucleotides align to TRBD2. This CDR3 is 17 amino acids long. Germline V CDR1 and CDR2: LGHNA, YNFKEQ. The V segment lost 1 base and the J segment 3 bases; nucleotides outside the gene matches: 9. The CDR3 protein is CASSQVEAGLSYNEQFF. In DNA, the CDR3 is TGTGCCAGCAGCCAAGTCGAAGCGGGATTAAGCTACAATGAGCAGTTCTTC.

This clonotype was observed many times. This sequence joins TRBV7-7 and TRBJ2-1; TRBD2 agrees at 9 bases. The CDR3 contains 14 residues. Germline V CDR1 and CDR2: SSHAT, FNYEAQ (reference sequence). Losses at the gene ends were 5 bases for V and 9 bases for J; bases not matched to a gene: 8. CDR3 DNA sequence: TGTGCCAGCAGCCTATTAGCGGGAGTGGGTGAGCAGTTCTTC. Its translation is CASSLLAGVGEQFF.

This chain uses TRBV10-3 with TRBJ2-7; TRBD1 matches at 11 bases. Germline loops: CDR1 ENHRY, CDR2 SYGVKD. Germline trimming cut 4 bases from V and 4 bases from J; bases unmatched to any gene: 3. The CDR3 has 14 amino acids. CDR3 coding DNA: TGTGCCATCAGTGGGACAGGGGGCAGGTACGAGCAGTACTTC. Translation: CAISGTGGRYEQYF.

Relative to its sample, this clonotype is medium-sized. J is TRBJ1-5 and V is TRBV20-1; the D is unclear. Looked up from germline, CDR1 is DFQATT and CDR2 is SNEGSKA (reference sequence). V gave up 0 bases and J gave up 0 bases, with 12 bases separating them. This CDR3 is 16 amino acids long. DNA for the CDR3: TGCAGTGCTAGAGATCCAGGACTGACTAGCAATCAGCCCCAGCATTTT. Amino acid sequence: CSARDPGLTSNQPQHF.

The rearrangement uses TRBV6-1 and TRBJ2-7; 10 bases agree with TRBD1. Germline V gene data show CDR1 as MNHNS and CDR2 as SASEGT. The CDR3 runs to 14 residues. V lost 5 bases to trimming and J lost 3 bases; unmatched junction nucleotides: 4. The CDR3 region has the DNA TGTGCCAGCAGTAGGACAGGGGGGGGCTACGAGCAGTACTTC. It codes for CASSRTGGGYEQYF.